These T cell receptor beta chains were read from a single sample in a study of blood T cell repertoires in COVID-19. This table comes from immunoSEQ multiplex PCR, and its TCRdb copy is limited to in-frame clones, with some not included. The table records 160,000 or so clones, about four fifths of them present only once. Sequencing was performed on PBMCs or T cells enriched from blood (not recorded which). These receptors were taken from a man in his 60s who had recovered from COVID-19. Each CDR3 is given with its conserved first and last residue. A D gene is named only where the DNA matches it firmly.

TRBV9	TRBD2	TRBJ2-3	CASSVVDSGKDTQYF
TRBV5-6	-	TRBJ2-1	CASSPGQGNIYEQFF
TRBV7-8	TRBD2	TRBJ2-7	CASSLLAVAYEQYF
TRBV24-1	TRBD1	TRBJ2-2	CATSRQGVPGELFF
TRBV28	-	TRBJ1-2	CASTIDSNYGYTF
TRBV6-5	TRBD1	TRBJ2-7	CASSYPGTGGSYEQYF
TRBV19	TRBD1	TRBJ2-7	CASSIMRTGFFYEQYF
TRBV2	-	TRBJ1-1	CASSDLGDTEAFF
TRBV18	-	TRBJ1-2	CASANLYGYTF
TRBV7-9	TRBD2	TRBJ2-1	CASTPGLYYNEQFF
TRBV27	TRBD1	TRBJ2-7	CASSPVTGVDGTGKRTYEQYF
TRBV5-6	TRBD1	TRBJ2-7	CASSLAQTGSEQYF
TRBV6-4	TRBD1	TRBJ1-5	CASSEGTGTGQPQHF
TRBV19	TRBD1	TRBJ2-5	CASSMTQGATETQYF
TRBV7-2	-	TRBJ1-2	CASSAQTAYGYTF
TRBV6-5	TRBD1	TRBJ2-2	CAARDRRETGELFF
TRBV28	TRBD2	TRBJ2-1	CASSLWGLASFF
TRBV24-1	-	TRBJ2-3	CATSDRTGHTDTQYF
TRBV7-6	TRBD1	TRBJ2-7	CASSPGTGGIYEQYF
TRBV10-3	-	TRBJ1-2	CAISSGNSNYGYTF
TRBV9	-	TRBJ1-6	CASSGAGWQGDSPLHF
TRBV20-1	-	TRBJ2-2	CSARGERLFF
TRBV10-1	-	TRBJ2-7	CASSDQTMGSEGSYEQYF
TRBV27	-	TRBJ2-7	CASSLIEGVYEQYF